These T cell receptor beta chains were read from a single sample in a study of spatial heterogeneity in lung cancer. Using its own MiXCR run on the 5' RACE reads, TCRdb lists one record per CDR3 protein. This table holds approximately 20,000 distinct CDR3 sequences, roughly 4.2% found once. The sequences come from PBMCs, collected at surgery. These TCRs come from a male donor with early-stage non-small cell lung cancer. The CDR3 runs from the conserved cysteine through the conserved F or W.

V gene,CDR3 protein
TRBV28,CASSPSGGTSSYNEQFF
TRBV19,CASRNQGLPNEKLFF
TRBV12-3/TRBV12-4,CASSLIEQASSYNSPLHF
TRBV28,CASSLGVHYEQYF
TRBV7-3,CASSLIQGRGNEQFF
TRBV7-8,CASSNNEQFF
TRBV3-1,CASRSGGANEQYF
TRBV20-1,CSARPGLAGSTDTQYF
TRBV19,CASSGGAGTEAFF
TRBV20-1,CSARAGTDTQYF
TRBV7-8,CAGGASRRNEQFF
TRBV15,CATSRKDKNTEAFF
TRBV10-1,CASSEEGVDTQYF
TRBV6-2/TRBV6-3,CASSPTDRANGYTF
TRBV9,CASSVDWTSGADTQYF